This entry describes one T cell receptor beta chain. Its antigen is not known. The data belong to a study of graft-versus-host responses after intestinal transplantation. About the study: All recipients were given anti-thymocyte globulin induction, and tacrolimus and steroids were then administered for roughly 3 years.

General study findings and limits: Allograft clonal ratios (graft-versus-host to host-versus-graft) were high in patients who had graft-donor T cell macrochimerism. Peak circulating GvH clone levels tracked with early post-transplant HvG declines.

Clones were read by immunoSEQ multiplex PCR, and TCRdb kept only the in-frame ones, dropping some. The table has around 120,000 clones, 90% seen once. The V end lost 2 bases, the J end lost 7 bases, and 8 bases lay between the germline ends. CDR1 and CDR2 from the germline V gene are MDHEN and SYDVKM. The CDR3 extends over 12 amino acids. The starting material was unstimulated CD4+ T cells sorted from spleen or lymph node cells, obtained before intestinal transplant. The sequence was obtained from a human donor who received an intestinal transplant. The chain uses TRBV28 and TRBJ1-1; D is uncertain. The CDR3 here is CASSLIPGEAFF. The CDR3 DNA is TGTGCCAGCAGTTTAATCCCGGGTGAAGCTTTCTTT.